Described below is a single T cell receptor beta chain sequence and its context. This sample is drawn from a study of CD8 T cells in Susac syndrome. RNA totalling about 0.45 to 1 ug underwent reverse transcription with random hexamers. TCRdb used MiXCR to reprocess the immunoSEQ multiplex PCR reads, holding one entry per CDR3 protein. The profile shows around 170,000 distinct CDR3 sequences, 90% to 95% of them singletons. The CDR3 consists of 14 residues. Germline V gene data show CDR1 as LGHDT and CDR2 as YNNKEL (reference sequence). V was cut by 0 bases and J by 9 bases, with 12 bases left in between. CD8+ and CD4+ T cells from blood underwent TCR beta sequencing. It was treatment-naive patients with stable or active relapsing-remitting disease who made up the multiple sclerosis controls. TEMRA cells were FACS-enriched, while CD8+ and CD4+ T cells were negatively isolated.

The J gene is TRBJ1-5, the V gene TRBV3-1, with unresolved D. The sample comprised CD8+ T cells from PBMCs. This TCR derives from a human donor with multiple sclerosis. The CDR3 region is CASSQDPGPAPQHF. The DNA for the CDR3 is TGTGCCAGCAGCCAAGATCCAGGTCCAGCGCCCCAGCATTTT. Together with reference TRBV3-1 and TRBJ1-5, the CDR3 gives the full variable domain: DTAVSQTPKYLVTQMGNDKSIKCEQNLGHDTMYWYKQDSKKFLKIMFSYNNKELIINETVPNRFSPKSPDKAHLNLHINSLELGDSAVYFCASSQDPGPAPQHFGDGTRLSIL.